This passage covers 31 T cell receptor beta chains from one sample sequenced in a study of T cell changes during pregnancy in multiple sclerosis. This table comes from immunoSEQ multiplex PCR, and its TCRdb copy is limited to in-frame clones, with some not included. The profile shows some 68,000 clones, around 92% of them singletons. Here the sequenced sample was peripheral blood, taken in the second trimester of pregnancy. These receptors originate from a female donor in good health, enrolled as a control in a pregnancy study.

The rearrangement joins TRBV23-1 to TRBJ2-3, with 8 bases matching TRBD1. TRBV23-1 is an ORF; its function is uncertain. V lost 0 bases and J lost 2; bases outside the gene matches: 13. The CDR3 has 19 residues. The CDR3 DNA reads TGCGCCAGCAGTCAATCGAGTCTTTGGGACAGGAGGGTCACAGATACGCAGTATTTT. Its protein product is CASSQSSLWDRRVTDTQYF.

The V call is TRBV19, the J call TRBJ2-7, with 11 bases identical to TRBD2. Per germline, CDR1 LNHDA and CDR2 SQIVND (reference sequence). V was pared by 5 bases and J by 6 bases, with 6 bases of the junction left unmatched. This CDR3 contains 14 residues. CDR3 DNA: TGTGCCAGTAGTCTCCCGGGACTAGCGGCCGAGCAGTACTTC. It yields the protein CASSLPGLAAEQYF.

This chain uses TRBV9 with TRBJ2-3; 10 bases line up with TRBD1. The V gene end was trimmed by 2 bases and the J gene end by 4 bases; junction bases not matched to a gene: 10. This CDR3 has 17 residues. Germline assignment: CDR1 SGDLS and CDR2 YYNGEE. CDR3 residues: CASSVTTGTGVADTQYF. In DNA, the CDR3 is TGTGCCAGCAGCGTTACCACCGGGACAGGGGTGGCAGATACGCAGTATTTT.

The chain combines TRBV14 with TRBJ2-3; unclear D gene. There are 15 residues in the CDR3. V lost 1 base, J lost 3 bases, and 11 bases lay in between. Germline V gene lookup returns CDR1 SGHDN and CDR2 FVKESK. The CDR3, as DNA: TGTGCCAGCAGCCAAGTGGGCACAAAGACAGATACGCAGTATTTT. Translation: CASSQVGTKTDTQYF.

The rearrangement uses TRBV5-6 and TRBJ2-7, with D maybe TRBD2 (5 bases). This CDR3 comprises 13 residues. CDR1 and CDR2 from the germline V gene are SGHDT and YYEEEE. V gave up 2 bases and J gave up 1 base, with 7 bases separating them. CDR3 bases: TGTGCCAGCAGCTTTGGAGGTTCCTACGAGCAGTACTTC. Protein product: CASSFGGSYEQYF.

The rearrangement uses TRBV19 and TRBJ1-2; D is unresolved. CDR3 size: 15 residues. Germline V gives CDR1 LNHDA, CDR2 SQIVND (reference sequence). V dropped 3 bases and J dropped 2 bases, with 13 bases sitting between them. The CDR3 is CASSMVRRANYGYTF. CDR3 nucleotides: TGTGCCAGTAGTATGGTACGGAGGGCAAACTATGGCTACACCTTC.

This chain connects TRBV6-4 to TRBJ2-3; 10 nucleotides align to TRBD2. The CDR3 is 14 amino acids. The trim removed 4 bases at V and 3 bases at J, leaving 1 base unmatched. Germline assignment: CDR1 MRHNA and CDR2 SNTAGT. Here the CDR3 DNA reads TGTGCCAGCAGTGTAGCGGGGGGAACAGATACGCAGTATTTT. Protein sequence: CASSVAGGTDTQYF.

The chain uses TRBV18 and TRBJ1-1; D is uncertain. The CDR3 covers 16 residues. Per germline, CDR1 KGHSH and CDR2 LQKENI. Trimming left V 0 bases short and J 6 bases short, with 17 bases between. The DNA for the CDR3 is TGTGCCAGCTCACCACCCGTGGGGAGGTCGAGAGCTGAAGCTTTCTTT. Encoded protein: CASSPPVGRSRAEAFF. Variable domain in full (rest from reference TRBV18 and TRBJ1-1): NAGVMQNPRHLVRRRGQEARLRCSPMKGHSHVYWYRQLPEEGLKFMVYLQKENIIDESGMPKERFSAEFPKEGPSILRIQQVVRGDSAAYFCASSPPVGRSRAEAFFGQGTRLTVV.

Here the CDR3 reads CASSTTDNTGELFF. The CDR3 region has the DNA TGTGCCAGCAGCACGACAGACAACACCGGGGAGCTGTTTTTT. The V and J genes are TRBV7-2 and TRBJ2-2; D is possibly TRBD1 (5 bases). V was shortened by 5 bases and J by 2 bases, with 9 bases between the two germline ends. Germline CDR1 and CDR2: SGHTA and FQGNSA. The CDR3 consists of 14 residues.

This chain joins TRBV28 and TRBJ2-3, with 9 bases that match TRBD1. Unmatched junction bases numbered 1, after V lost 3 bases and J lost 3 bases. From germline, CDR1 is MDHEN and CDR2 SYDVKM. The CDR3 covers 14 residues. In nucleotides, the CDR3 is TGTGCCAGCAGTTTGGGACAGGGAACAGATACGCAGTATTTT. Translated: CASSLGQGTDTQYF.

V and J are TRBV13 and TRBJ2-1; 7 bases line up with TRBD2. The CDR3 runs 15 residues. The J segment lost 6 bases and the V segment lost 0 bases, leaving 5 bases of the junction unmatched. The germline V gene has CDR1 PRHDT and CDR2 FYEKMQ (reference sequence). In DNA form, the CDR3 reads TGTGCCAGCAGCTTAGGGCGGGGGTTCTTCAATGAGCAGTTCTTC. Its protein product is CASSLGRGFFNEQFF. Variable domain in full (rest from reference TRBV13 and TRBJ2-1): AAGVIQSPRHLIKEKRETATLKCYPIPRHDTVYWYQQGPGQDPQFLISFYEKMQSDKGSIPDRFSAQQFSDYHSELNMSSLELGDSALYFCASSLGRGFFNEQFFGPGTRLTVL.

The chain links TRBV4-3 to TRBJ2-1; the D gene is possibly TRBD2 (6 bases). CDR1 is LGHNA, CDR2 YSLEER, per germline. V lost 0 bases, J lost 2 bases, and 14 bases lay in between. The length of the CDR3 is 17 residues. This CDR3 is CASSQDRNGGTYNEQFF. The CDR3 DNA sequence: TGCGCCAGCAGCCAAGATAGGAATGGCGGGACCTACAATGAGCAGTTCTTC.

DNA for the CDR3: TGTGCCAGCAGCGCTGTGGGACTCCCGACAGAGACCCAGTACTTC. This gives the protein CASSAVGLPTETQYF. The chain combines TRBV5-6 with TRBJ2-5; tentatively, D is TRBD2 (6 bases). V was cut by 4 bases and J by 4 bases, with 17 bases left in between. CDR3 size: 15 residues. Germline-derived CDR1 and CDR2 are SGHDT and YYEEEE.

This chain's CDR3 is CASTSGQGTAEAFF. In DNA, the CDR3 is TGTGCCAGCACCTCGGGACAGGGCACGGCTGAAGCTTTCTTT. The chain recombines TRBV28 with TRBJ1-1; 9 bases are a match to TRBD1. V lost 7 bases and J lost 6; bases outside the gene matches: 9. CDR1 and CDR2 from the germline V gene are MDHEN and SYDVKM. This CDR3 contains 14 residues. Full variable domain (outside the CDR3, taken from reference TRBV28 and TRBJ1-1): DVKVTQSSRYLVKRTGEKVFLECVQDMDHENMFWYRQDPGLGLRLIYFSYDVKMKEKGDIPEGYSVSREKKERFSLILESASTNQTSMYLCASTSGQGTAEAFFGQGTRLTVV.

The chain uses TRBV19 and TRBJ2-5, with 9 bases aligning to TRBD1. The V and J ends lost 7 bases and 2 bases, in that order; junction bases with no gene match: 8. The CDR3 has 15 residues. Germline CDR1 and CDR2: LNHDA and SQIVND (reference sequence). The CDR3 sequence is CASNPGQGQQETQYF. As DNA, the CDR3 is TGTGCCAGTAACCCCGGACAGGGGCAACAAGAGACCCAGTACTTC. Full variable domain (outside the CDR3, taken from reference TRBV19 and TRBJ2-5): DGGITQSPKYLFRKEGQNVTLSCEQNLNHDAMYWYRQDPGQGLRLIYYSQIVNDFQKGDIAEGYSVSREKKESFPLTVTSAQKNPTAFYLCASNPGQGQQETQYFGPGTRLLVL.

The V and J genes are TRBV19 and TRBJ1-5; 9 positions agree with TRBD1. Germline values: CDR1 LNHDA, CDR2 SQIVND (reference sequence). J was trimmed by 3 bases and V by 6 bases; bases with no gene match: 6. The CDR3 has 15 residues. CDR3 in DNA: TGTGCCAGTAGCCTTAGGACAGGGGTCAATCAGCCCCAGCATTTT. Its protein product is CASSLRTGVNQPQHF.

This chain uses TRBV7-6 with TRBJ1-3; TRBD1 matches 10 bases. Unmatched junction bases numbered 3, after V lost 5 bases and J lost 2 bases. The CDR3 length is 15 residues. The germline gives CDR1 SGHVS, CDR2 FNYEAQ. CDR3 region: CASSPGQGAGNTIYF. The DNA of the CDR3 is TGTGCCAGCAGCCCTGGACAGGGGGCTGGAAACACCATATATTTT.

In DNA, the CDR3 is TGTGCCAGCAGCACCCCCGGGACTAGCGTACCCACCTACGAGCAGTACTTC. It codes for CASSTPGTSVPTYEQYF. V gene TRBV9 combines with J gene TRBJ2-7, with 10 nucleotides matching TRBD2. This CDR3 contains 17 residues. The ends lost 4 bases at V and 2 bases at J; junction bases unmatched: 12. Germline V gives CDR1 SGDLS, CDR2 YYNGEE.

The chain's CDR3 is CASHSGSTSPLHF. The CDR3 region has the DNA TGTGCCAGCCATTCAGGCTCGACCTCACCCCTCCACTTT. The chain has TRBV19 and TRBJ1-6, with unresolved D. The CDR3 extends over 13 amino acids. The germline gives CDR1 LNHDA, CDR2 SQIVND (reference sequence). V was trimmed by 9 bases and J by 10 bases, leaving 16 bases between them.

The CDR3 protein is CASSLVAGFSSYEQYF. CDR3 bases: TGTGCCAGCAGCTTAGTTGCAGGCTTTAGCTCCTACGAGCAGTACTTC. J is TRBJ2-7 and V is TRBV11-2; the D is unclear. CDR3 length: 16 residues. Germline CDR1 reads SGHAT; CDR2 reads FQNNGV. V gave up 1 base and J gave up 0 bases, with 13 bases separating them.

The V gene is TRBV5-5, the J gene TRBJ1-1, with D unresolved. Per the germline V gene, CDR1 is SGHKS and CDR2 is YYEKEE (reference sequence). The CDR3 contains 17 residues. V lost 4 bases and J lost 4, with 23 bases in between. DNA for the CDR3: TGTGCCAGCAGCCCACGCCTTAGCCGGGTTGGCGGCACTGAAGCTTTCTTT. It yields the protein CASSPRLSRVGGTEAFF.

This clone was counted between two and nine times. Here the CDR3 reads CASRLGQGNYGYTF. In DNA form, the CDR3 reads TGTGCCAGCAGGCTGGGACAGGGAAACTATGGCTACACCTTC. This sequence joins TRBV28 and TRBJ1-2, with 9 bases matching TRBD1. CDR3 length: 14 residues. V shed 6 bases, J shed 2 bases, and the junction held 4 bases outside the gene matches. Per the germline V gene, CDR1 is MDHEN and CDR2 is SYDVKM.

The chain has TRBV6-4 and TRBJ1-5; no reliable D call. The CDR3 is 13 residues long. CDR1 and CDR2 from the germline V gene are MRHNA and SNTAGT. V gave up 5 bases and J gave up 2 bases, with 7 bases separating them. CDR3 sequence reads: CASSPSGNQPQHF. The CDR3 nucleotides are TGTGCCAGCAGTCCAAGCGGCAATCAGCCCCAGCATTTT.

This sequence joins TRBV5-4 and TRBJ2-7; 9 nucleotides agree with TRBD2. The CDR3 contains 14 residues. Unmatched junction bases numbered 4, after V lost 3 bases and J lost 3 bases. Germline lookup yields CDR1 SGHNT and CDR2 YYREEE (reference sequence). This chain's CDR3 is CASSSATSGYEQYF. CDR3 in DNA: TGTGCCAGCAGCTCGGCGACTAGCGGCTACGAGCAGTACTTC.

This chain links TRBV2 with TRBJ2-1, with 7 positions matching TRBD2. CDR1 SNHLY and CDR2 FYNNEI come from the germline V gene. The CDR3 loop spans 15 amino acids. J lost 0 bases, V lost 5 bases, and 4 bases had no gene match. This chain's CDR3 is CASSRAGTSYNEQFF. CDR3 nucleotide sequence: TGTGCCAGCAGTCGAGCGGGAACCTCCTACAATGAGCAGTTCTTC.

About this clone itself: Within the sample, other DNA sequences also encode this same CDR3. The chain couples TRBV20-1 to TRBJ2-7; unclear D gene. The V gene's germline CDR1 is DFQATT and CDR2 SNEGSKA (reference sequence). The CDR3 covers 11 residues. Trimming removed 0 bases at V and 3 bases at J, with 3 bases between. CDR3 loop: CSARDNYEQYF. The CDR3 DNA reads as TGCAGTGCTAGAGATAACTACGAGCAGTACTTC.

The genes are TRBV19 and TRBJ2-5; the D is unclear. Trimming removed 6 bases at V and 4 bases at J, with 12 bases between. The CDR3 runs 13 residues. Germline V gives CDR1 LNHDA, CDR2 SQIVND (reference sequence). The DNA for the CDR3 is TGTGCCAGTAGCGCGTCTCTTAGAGAGACCCAGTACTTC. This codes for CASSASLRETQYF.

CDR3 sequence reads: CASSPWEGNQPQHF. The CDR3 nucleotides read TGTGCCAGCAGCCCATGGGAGGGAAATCAGCCCCAGCATTTT. The genes are TRBV28 and TRBJ1-5; no reliable D call. CDR1 and CDR2 from the germline V gene are MDHEN and SYDVKM. With 6 bases removed from V and 4 bases from J, the gap between germline ends came to 13 bases. This CDR3 contains 14 residues.

V usage is TRBV18 and J usage is TRBJ1-1; D not certain. Per the germline V gene, CDR1 is KGHSH and CDR2 is LQKENI. The CDR3 runs 16 residues. The V gene lost 6 bases and the J gene lost 3 bases, with 20 bases spanning the gap. CDR3 region: CASSQGEGKRDTEAFF. CDR3 DNA: TGTGCCAGCTCCCAAGGCGAGGGAAAGAGGGACACTGAAGCTTTCTTT.

In its sample, this clone was seen a few times. The chain couples TRBV25-1 to TRBJ1-2, with TRBD1 identical over 8 bases. The CDR3 loop spans 13 amino acids. V lost 4 bases and J lost 6; bases outside the gene matches: 4. Germline-derived CDR1 and CDR2 are MGHDK and SYGVNS. The CDR3 nucleotides read TGTGCCAGCAGTGCACAGGGGGTGGATGGCTACACCTTC. It specifies CASSAQGVDGYTF.

The CDR3 spells CASRRRGAYEQYF. In DNA, the CDR3 is TGTGCCAGCAGGCGCAGGGGCGCCTACGAGCAGTACTTC. This chain joins TRBV6-5 and TRBJ2-7, with D maybe TRBD1 (6 bases). Trimming cost V 6 bases and J 2 bases, with 11 bases left between them. Germline loops: CDR1 MNHEY, CDR2 SVGAGI. The CDR3 totals 13 residues.